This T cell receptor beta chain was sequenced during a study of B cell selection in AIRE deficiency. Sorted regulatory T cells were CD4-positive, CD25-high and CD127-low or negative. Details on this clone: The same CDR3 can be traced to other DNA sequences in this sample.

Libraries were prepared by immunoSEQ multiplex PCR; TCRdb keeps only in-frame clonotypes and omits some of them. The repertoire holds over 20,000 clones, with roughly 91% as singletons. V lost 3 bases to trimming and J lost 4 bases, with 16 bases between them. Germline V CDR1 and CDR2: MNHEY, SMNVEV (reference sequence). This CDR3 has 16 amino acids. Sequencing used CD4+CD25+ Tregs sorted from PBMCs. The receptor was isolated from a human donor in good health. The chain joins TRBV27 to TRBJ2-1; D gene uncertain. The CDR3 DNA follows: TGTGCCAGCAGTTTTCGACCTCCGGGTCGGTACAATGAGCAGTTCTTC. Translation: CASSFRPPGRYNEQFF.